This T cell receptor (beta chain) was captured by sequencing in a study of blood T cell repertoires in COVID-19. Study as a whole: PBMCs, B-cell-depleted T cells, or T cells were the source of the cDNA or gDNA that made up the material.

CDR3 length: 16 amino acids. V lost 4 bases and J 2 bases, leaving 15 bases between the germline ends. In germline, CDR1 is SGHNT, CDR2 YENEEA. The authors' processing: Using reference gene primer amplification, nucleated cell counts were estimated. Some clones are missing from TCRdb's copy, which holds only in-frame ones; the method was immunoSEQ multiplex PCR. Clone size and V and J calls were adopted from that table, with D and trimming inferred from the DNA. The sample consists of around 170,000 clones, 88% of them appearing once. The sequenced sample was peripheral blood. The source of this sequence is a man aged 55 to 70 with acute or convalescent COVID-19. This chain connects TRBV11-3 to TRBJ2-1, with D maybe TRBD2 (7 bases). The DNA of the CDR3 is TGTGCCAGCAGCTACGTCCTCGGGGGGCCCTACAATGAGCAGTTCTTC. Translating it yields CASSYVLGGPYNEQFF.